The sequence of this T cell receptor beta chain was determined in a study of blood T cell repertoires in COVID-19. About the study: Spain, Italy and the United States supplied samples that represented acute and convalescent COVID-19. Sources were T cells, B-cell-depleted T cells, or PBMCs; the material itself was cDNA or gDNA.

Original methodology: Amplifying reference gene primers gave estimates of nucleated cell counts. Sequencing used immunoSEQ multiplex PCR; TCRdb keeps in-frame clones, though not all of them. V, J and clone size were drawn from that table, and D and trimming were deduced from the DNA. Found here are about 78,000 clones, around nine tenths of them singletons; the top ten hold 1.9%. This CDR3 is 16 amino acids long. The trim removed 6 bases at V and 4 bases at J, leaving 10 bases unmatched. The germline gives CDR1 MNHEY, CDR2 SVGEGT. The sequenced material came from peripheral blood. The chain carries TRBV6-2 or TRBV6-3 and TRBJ2-1, with 9 positions matching TRBD2. This clonotype was sampled from a woman aged 55 to 70 with acute or convalescent COVID-19. The CDR3 loop reads CASSPSGLAYYNEQFF. The CDR3 DNA sequence: TGTGCCAGCAGCCCCTCAGGACTAGCGTATTACAATGAGCAGTTCTTC.